This TCR beta chain derives from a study of beta chain features in type 1 diabetes. Overall study results and limits: In type 1 diabetes patients, VDJ junctions had fewer insertions; deletions at these junctions were more frequent. TCRB CDR3s were moderately but significantly shorter in Type 1 diabetes patients in all four CD4+ subsets. Whatever favoring of shorter templates PCR might show would apply equally to patients and controls. Compared to healthy donors, patients appeared to have naive, central memory and Treg TCRB repertoires that were more alike.

Reverse transcribing all isolated RNA meant expressed TCRB transcripts were sequenced. Data came from immunoSEQ multiplex PCR; TCRdb stores just in-frame clones and leaves some out. The sample records tens of thousands of clones, roughly 49% being singletons. Note on this clone: The antigen is unknown.

Every participating donor gave one draw, a heparinised blood sample averaging approximately 120 mL. Germline-derived CDR1 and CDR2 are MNHNY and SVGAGI (reference sequence). Trimming left V 4 bases short and J 4 bases short, with 8 bases between. There are 13 residues in the CDR3. This receptor was taken from a man under 40 with type 1 diabetes. The V call is TRBV6-6, the J call TRBJ1-3, with D perhaps TRBD1 (6 bases). Input material: central memory CD4+ T cells from blood. The CDR3 spells CASSFGTGNTIYF. CDR3 in DNA: TGTGCCAGCAGTTTCGGGACAGGAAACACCATATATTTT.